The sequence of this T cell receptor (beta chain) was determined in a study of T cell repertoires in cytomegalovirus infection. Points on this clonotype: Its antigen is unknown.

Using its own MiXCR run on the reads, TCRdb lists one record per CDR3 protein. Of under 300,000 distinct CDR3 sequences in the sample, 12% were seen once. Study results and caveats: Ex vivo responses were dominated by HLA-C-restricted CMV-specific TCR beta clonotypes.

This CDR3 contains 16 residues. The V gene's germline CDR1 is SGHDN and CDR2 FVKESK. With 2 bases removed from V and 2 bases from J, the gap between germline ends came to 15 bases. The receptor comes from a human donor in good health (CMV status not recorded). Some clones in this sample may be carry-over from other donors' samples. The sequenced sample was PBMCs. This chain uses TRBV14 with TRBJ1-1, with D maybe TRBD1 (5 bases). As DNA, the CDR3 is TGTGCCAGCAGCCAATATCGAGGGGTCTCCAACACTGAAGCTTTCTTT. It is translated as CASSQYRGVSNTEAFF.